This TCR beta chain stems from a study of control samples from healthy donors and cancer patients (dated by TCRdb to 2018 to 2020). A word on this clone: Its cognate antigen has yet to be identified. Per-base quality was not reported, and no clone a single base away is much larger than it.

The protocol used for the library was the immunoSEQ multiplex PCR assay. The immuneACCESS repertoire file appears here via TCRdb, limited to in-frame rearrangements. These files lack a portion of the clones; in checked studies, under half of the deficit traces to unresolved V genes, and the cause of the others is not known. The table for this sample lists 130,000 or so clones; about 90% of them were counted only once. The leading ten clones occupy roughly 7.8% of the sample. V is reduced by 2 bases and J by 5 bases, leaving a spacing of 6 bases between them. From its cysteine to its phenylalanine, the CDR3 spans 13 amino acids. The retained sequence is limited to the CDR3, 39 bases, with the frame set at the first base.

Here the chain combines TRBV12-3 or TRBV12-4 and TRBJ1-4; the D gene is unclear. This TCR was recovered from a man aged 50 to 59 with head and neck cancer. The sample was PBMCs. The DNA sequence is as follows: TGTGCCAGCAGTTTATCGGGGAATGAAAAACTGTTTTTT. Its amino acids are CASSLSGNEKLFF.